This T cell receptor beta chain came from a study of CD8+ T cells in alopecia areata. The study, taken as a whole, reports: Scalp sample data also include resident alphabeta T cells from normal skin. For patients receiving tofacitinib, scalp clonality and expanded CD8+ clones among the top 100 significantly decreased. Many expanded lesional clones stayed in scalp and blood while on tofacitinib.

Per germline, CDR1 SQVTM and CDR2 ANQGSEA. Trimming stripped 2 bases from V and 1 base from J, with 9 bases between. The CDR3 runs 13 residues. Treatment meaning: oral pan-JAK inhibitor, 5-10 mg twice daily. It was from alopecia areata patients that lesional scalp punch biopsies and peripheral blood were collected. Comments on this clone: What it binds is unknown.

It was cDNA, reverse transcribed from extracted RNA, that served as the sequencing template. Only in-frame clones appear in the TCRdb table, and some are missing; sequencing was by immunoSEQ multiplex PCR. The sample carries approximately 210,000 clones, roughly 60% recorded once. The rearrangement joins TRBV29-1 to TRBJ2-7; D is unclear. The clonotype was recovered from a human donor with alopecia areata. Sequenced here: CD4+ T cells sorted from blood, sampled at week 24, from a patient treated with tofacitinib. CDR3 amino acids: CSVETRQSYEQYF. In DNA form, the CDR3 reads TGCAGCGTTGAAACACGGCAGTCCTACGAGCAGTACTTC.